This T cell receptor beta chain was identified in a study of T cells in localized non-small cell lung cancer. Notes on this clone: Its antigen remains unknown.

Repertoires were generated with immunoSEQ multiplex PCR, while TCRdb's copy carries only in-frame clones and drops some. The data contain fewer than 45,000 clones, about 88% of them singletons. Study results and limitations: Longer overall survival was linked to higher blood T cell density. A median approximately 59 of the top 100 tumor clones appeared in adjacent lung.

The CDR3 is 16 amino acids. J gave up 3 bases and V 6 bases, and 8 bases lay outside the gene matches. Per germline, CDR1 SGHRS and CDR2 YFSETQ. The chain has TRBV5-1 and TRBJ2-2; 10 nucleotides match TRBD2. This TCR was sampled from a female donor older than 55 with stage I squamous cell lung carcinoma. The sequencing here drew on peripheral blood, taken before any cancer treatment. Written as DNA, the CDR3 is TGCGCCAGCATACTAGCGGGACCTGAGGACACCGGGGAGCTGTTTTTT. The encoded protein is CASILAGPEDTGELFF.